Here is one T cell receptor beta chain with its context. Its antigen remains unknown. Profiled with immunoSEQ multiplex PCR; TCRdb holds only in-frame clones, not every one. The repertoire holds roughly 42,000 clones, approximately 85% seen once, with about 1.5% in the top ten. Germline CDR1 and CDR2: MNHEY and SVGAGI. The CDR3 loop spans 15 amino acids. Trimming removed 6 bases at V and 7 bases at J, with 18 bases between. Described time point: week 5, during vaccination. Doses of 300 ug of mutant IDH1 20-mer peptide were given with topical imiquimod. This specimen belongs to a study of a mutant IDH1 vaccine in newly diagnosed glioma. Whole-study context: Vaccine dosing followed radiotherapy by 4-6 weeks, or accompanied temozolomide cycles. Patients got radiotherapy, temozolomide, or both beforehand, and most got both.

Study conclusions and caveats: Patients mounted vaccine-induced immune responses in just over 90% of cases.

The rearrangement links TRBV6-5 to TRBJ2-2, with a possible D match to TRBD1 (6 bases). The sequences come from PBMCs, collected from a glioma patient whose treatment included an IDH1 peptide vaccine. The source of this sequence is a middle-aged man with glioma. CDR3 region: CASSSRGHLIGELFF. The CDR3 DNA reads TGTGCCAGCAGCTCCAGGGGCCACCTGATCGGGGAGCTGTTTTTT.